This T cell receptor beta chain was observed in a study of vaccination and CD4 T cells after COVID-19. The wider study: Median time from COVID diagnosis to post-COVID sampling was over 95 days (35 to 161).

Treatment: approximately 9-day PBMC culture with coronavirus spike peptide pools or control peptides (ViraFEST assay). ViraFEST expanded antigen-specific T cells with peptide pools, then sequenced TCRs. The CDR3 length is 16 residues. Germline V CDR1 and CDR2: MNHNS, SASEGT. The V and J ends lost 6 bases and 5 bases, in that order; junction bases with no gene match: 12. Oncomine TCR Beta short-read sequencing was applied to DNA from cultured CD4+ T cells. TCRdb processed the PCR reads anew with MiXCR; each CDR3 protein has one entry. Of approximately 15,000 distinct CDR3 sequences listed, about 30% are singletons. In its sample, this clonotype was seen a few times. Its matching antigen is unknown.

The TCR was taken from a human donor with COVID-19. The specimen sequenced was cultured CD4+ T cells from blood. This chain joins TRBV6-1 and TRBJ1-5; 8 bases line up with TRBD1. CDR3 sequence (DNA): TGTGCCAGCAGCCGCGGACAGGGCGGTCTCTATCAGCCCCAGCATTTT. Amino acids: CASSRGQGGLYQPQHF.